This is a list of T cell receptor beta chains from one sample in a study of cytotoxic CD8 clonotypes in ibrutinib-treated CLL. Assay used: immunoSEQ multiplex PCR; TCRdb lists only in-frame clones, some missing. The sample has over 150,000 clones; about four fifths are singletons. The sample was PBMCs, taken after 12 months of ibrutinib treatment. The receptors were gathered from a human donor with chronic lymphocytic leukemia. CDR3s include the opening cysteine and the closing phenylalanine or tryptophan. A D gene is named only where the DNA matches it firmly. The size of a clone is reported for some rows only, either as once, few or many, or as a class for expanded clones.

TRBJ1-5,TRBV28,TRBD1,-,CASSSTGTGGGQPQHF,TGTGCCAGCAGTAGCACCGGGACAGGGGGCGGACAGCCCCAGCATTTT
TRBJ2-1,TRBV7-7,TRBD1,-,CASSYYPSGQVYNEQFF,TGTGCTAGCAGCTACTACCCCTCGGGACAGGTGTACAATGAGCAGTTCTTC
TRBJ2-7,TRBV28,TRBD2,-,CASRTPLAGEVGEQYF,TGTGCCAGCAGGACCCCACTAGCGGGAGAGGTGGGGGAGCAGTACTTC
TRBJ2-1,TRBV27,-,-,CASSFSLVGEQFF,TGTGCCAGCAGTTTTTCACTAGTCGGTGAGCAGTTCTTC
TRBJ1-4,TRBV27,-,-,CASSRGWSTNEKLFF,TGTGCCAGCAGTCGGGGGTGGTCAACTAATGAAAAACTGTTTTTT
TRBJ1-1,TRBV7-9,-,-,CASSFTNTEAFF,TGTGCCAGCAGCTTCACTAACACTGAAGCTTTCTTT
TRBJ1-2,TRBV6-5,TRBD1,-,CASRPDRGNYGYTF,TGTGCCAGCAGACCGGACAGGGGGAACTATGGCTACACCTTC
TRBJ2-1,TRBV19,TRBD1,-,CASIEGAAGNEQFF,TGTGCCAGTATAGAGGGGGCGGCAGGCAATGAGCAGTTCTTC
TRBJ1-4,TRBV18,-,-,CASSFRDGLLLFF,TGTGCCAGCTCATTCCGGGACGGACTTTTGCTGTTTTTT
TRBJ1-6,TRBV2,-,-,CASSEVSTNSPLHF,TGTGCCAGCAGTGAAGTTTCAACGAATTCACCCCTCCACTTT
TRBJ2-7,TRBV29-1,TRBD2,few,CSAGSREGSEQYF,TGCAGCGCCGGGTCGCGGGAGGGTTCCGAGCAGTACTTC
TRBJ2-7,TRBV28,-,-,CASITGKVGYEQYF,TGTGCCAGCATCACCGGGAAGGTCGGCTACGAGCAGTACTTC
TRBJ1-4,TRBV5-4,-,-,CASSARDGNEKLFF,TGTGCCAGCAGCGCCCGGGACGGTAATGAAAAACTGTTTTTT
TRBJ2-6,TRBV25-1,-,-,CASSGVTGSGANVLTF,TGTGCCAGCAGTGGGGTCACAGGGTCTGGGGCCAACGTCCTGACTTTC
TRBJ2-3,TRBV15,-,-,CATSRDVGTDTQYF,TGTGCCACCAGCAGAGATGTAGGTACAGATACGCAGTATTTT
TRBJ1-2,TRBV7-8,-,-,CASSSLPSGPQRYGYTF,TGTGCCAGCAGCTCCCTCCCTTCGGGGCCCCAACGGTATGGCTACACCTTC
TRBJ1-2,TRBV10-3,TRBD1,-,CAISELDREGGFLYGYTF,TGTGCCATCAGTGAGCTGGACAGGGAAGGTGGATTTTTATATGGCTACACCTTC
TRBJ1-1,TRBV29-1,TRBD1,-,CSVTGDGTEAFF,TGCAGCGTGACAGGGGATGGCACTGAAGCTTTCTTT
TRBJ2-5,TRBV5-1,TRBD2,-,CASSDPGLAGETQYF,TGCGCCAGCAGCGACCCGGGACTAGCTGGTGAGACCCAGTACTTC
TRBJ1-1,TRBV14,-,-,CASSQDRPGVSNTEAFF,TGTGCCAGCAGCCAAGATCGACCAGGGGTTTCGAACACTGAAGCTTTCTTT
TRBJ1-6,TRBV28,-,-,CASSPRIESPLHF,TGTGCCAGCAGTCCCCGGATCGAATCACCCCTCCACTTT
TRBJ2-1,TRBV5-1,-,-,CASSLRSTYSEQFF,TGCGCCAGCAGCTTGCGATCTACCTACAGTGAGCAGTTCTTC
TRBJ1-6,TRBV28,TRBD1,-,CASSLTGGRGLGSPLHF,TGTGCCAGCAGTTTGACCGGGGGCAGGGGGCTCGGTTCACCCCTCCACTTT
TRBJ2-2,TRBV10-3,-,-,CAISRVLTGELFF,TGTGCCATCAGCAGGGTCCTCACCGGGGAGCTGTTTTTT
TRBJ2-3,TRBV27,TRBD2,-,CASSPYDRGGTDTQYF,TGTGCCAGCAGTCCCTACGACCGGGGGGGCACAGATACGCAGTATTTT
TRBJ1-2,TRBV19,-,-,CASSTVLGGYTF,TGTGCCAGTAGTACCGTACTGGGTGGCTACACCTTC
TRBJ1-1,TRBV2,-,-,CASSEVPGVGTVNTEAFF,TGTGCCAGCAGTGAAGTGCCGGGCGTGGGGACGGTGAACACTGAAGCTTTCTTT
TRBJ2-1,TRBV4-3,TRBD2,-,CASSRLTSGGLVGSSYNEQFF,TGCGCCAGCAGCCGTCTGACTAGCGGGGGTCTCGTCGGAAGCTCCTACAATGAGCAGTTCTTC
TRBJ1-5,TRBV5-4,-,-,CASSLGGLRNQPQHF,TGTGCCAGCAGCTTGGGGGGGCTCCGCAATCAGCCCCAGCATTTT
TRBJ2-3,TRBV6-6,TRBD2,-,CASSVTSGGPKHTQYF,TGTGCCAGCAGTGTGACTAGCGGGGGCCCTAAGCATACGCAGTATTTT
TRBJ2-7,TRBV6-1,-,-,CASSELGAVEQYF,TGTGCCAGCAGTGAATTGGGAGCAGTCGAGCAGTACTTC
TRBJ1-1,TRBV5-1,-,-,CASSLAGAGTESAFF,TGCGCCAGCAGCTTGGCCGGGGCGGGAACTGAATCGGCTTTCTTT
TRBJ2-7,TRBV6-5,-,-,CASSYSAQGGFYEQYF,TGTGCCAGCAGTTACTCGGCCCAGGGGGGGTTTTACGAGCAGTACTTC
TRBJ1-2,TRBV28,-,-,CASSSPPSGYTF,TGTGCCAGCAGTTCCCCCCCGAGTGGCTACACCTTC
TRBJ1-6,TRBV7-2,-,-,CASSLTGLNSPLHF,TGTGCCAGCAGCTTAACAGGGCTTAATTCACCCCTCCACTTT
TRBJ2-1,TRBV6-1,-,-,CASSAGPLGGNEQFF,TGTGCCAGCAGTGCGGGGCCGTTAGGGGGTAATGAGCAGTTCTTC
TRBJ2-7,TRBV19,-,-,CASSWGFLGSYEQYF,TGTGCCAGTAGTTGGGGATTCTTGGGATCCTACGAGCAGTACTTC
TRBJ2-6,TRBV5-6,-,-,CASSAPVGGANVLTF,TGTGCCAGCAGCGCCCCGGTTGGTGGGGCCAACGTCCTGACTTTC
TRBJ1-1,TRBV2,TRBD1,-,CASRTGGTEAFF,TGTGCCAGCAGAACAGGGGGCACTGAAGCTTTCTTT
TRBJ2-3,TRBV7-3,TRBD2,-,CASSLLAGVGLDTQYF,TGTGCCAGCAGCTTGCTAGCGGGGGTTGGATTAGATACGCAGTATTTT
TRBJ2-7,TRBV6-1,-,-,CASSGPGLRSSYEQYF,TGTGCCAGCAGTGGACCGGGACTGCGAAGCTCCTACGAGCAGTACTTC
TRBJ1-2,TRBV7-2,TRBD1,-,CAGSDRGRDYGYTF,TGTGCCGGTAGTGACAGGGGGCGGGACTATGGCTACACCTTC
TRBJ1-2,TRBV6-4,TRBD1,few,CASSQGGTYGYTF,TGTGCCAGCAGCCAGGGGGGGACCTATGGCTACACCTTC
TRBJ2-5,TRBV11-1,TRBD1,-,CASSQISLTGYTRETQYF,TGTGCCAGCAGCCAGATCTCCTTGACAGGGTATACTCGAGAGACCCAGTACTTC
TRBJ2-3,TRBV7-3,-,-,CASSLALGPDTQYF,TGTGCCAGCAGCTTAGCACTCGGTCCAGATACGCAGTATTTT
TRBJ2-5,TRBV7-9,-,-,CASSLLGVEETQYF,TGTGCCAGCAGCTTACTTGGGGTGGAGGAGACCCAGTACTTC
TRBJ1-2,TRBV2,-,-,CASSELGGYTF,TGTGCCAGCAGTGAATTAGGTGGCTACACCTTC
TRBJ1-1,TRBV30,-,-,CAWTVTLNRGTEAFF,TGTGCCTGGACAGTAACTTTGAACCGGGGCACTGAAGCTTTCTTT
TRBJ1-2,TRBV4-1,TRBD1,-,CASSQEGGTGGLGPGYTF,TGCGCCAGCAGCCAAGAAGGGGGAACAGGGGGTCTGGGCCCTGGCTACACCTTC
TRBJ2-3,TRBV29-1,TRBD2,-,CSVDSPGGRTDTQYF,TGCAGCGTAGACAGCCCGGGGGGAAGAACAGATACGCAGTATTTT
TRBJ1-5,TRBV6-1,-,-,CASKNRGNQPQHF,TGTGCCAGCAAGAACAGGGGCAATCAGCCCCAGCATTTT
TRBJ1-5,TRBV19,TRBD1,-,CASSLPGTGNQPQHF,TGTGCCAGTAGTTTGCCGGGGACAGGAAATCAGCCCCAGCATTTT
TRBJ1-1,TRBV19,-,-,CASSIDGQSRTEAFF,TGTGCCAGTAGTATAGACGGACAGAGTAGGACTGAAGCTTTCTTT
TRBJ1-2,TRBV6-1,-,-,CASSEGTVRVRYTF,TGTGCCAGCAGTGAAGGGACAGTGAGGGTTCGCTACACCTTC
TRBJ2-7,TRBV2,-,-,CASKATFYEQYF,TGTGCCAGCAAAGCAACTTTCTACGAGCAGTACTTC
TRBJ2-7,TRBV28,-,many,CASSLRLPGTYEQYF,TGTGCCAGCAGTTTAAGGCTCCCCGGGACGTACGAGCAGTACTTC
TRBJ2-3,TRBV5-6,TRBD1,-,CASSPGQGGRKRTQYF,TGTGCCAGCAGCCCCGGACAGGGCGGAAGGAAGCGGACGCAGTATTTT
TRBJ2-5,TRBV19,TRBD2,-,CASSIGGRLAGVEETQYF,TGTGCCAGTAGTATAGGTGGTCGACTAGCGGGAGTGGAAGAGACCCAGTACTTC
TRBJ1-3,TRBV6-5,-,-,CASSPTSRARNTIYF,TGTGCCAGCAGTCCTACCAGCCGAGCCCGAAACACCATATATTTT
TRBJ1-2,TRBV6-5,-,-,CASSYSIPTRGYGYTF,TGTGCCAGCAGTTACTCGATCCCAACGAGAGGCTATGGCTACACCTTC